This is a list of T cell receptor beta chains from one sample in a study of response to subunit inactivated influenza vaccine. TCRdb re-called the RT-PCR reads with MiXCR, one entry per CDR3 protein. The table has about 500,000 distinct CDR3 sequences, approximately 15% seen once. The material was CD4+ T cells sorted from PBMCs, obtained roughly 24 months after vaccination. All receptors derive from a man between 50 and 69 years old who received an inactivated influenza vaccine. Each CDR3 is given with its conserved first and last residue. Fields, in order: J gene, clone size, V gene, D gene, CDR3 length, CDR3 DNA, CDR3 protein. D genes are given only for firm matches. Rows give clone size only sometimes, using once, few, many, or a class for an expanded clone.

>TRBJ2-1|.|TRBV7-8|TRBD2|14
TGTGCCAGCAGCTTACAGGGACTAGCGGTTGAGCAGTTCTTC
CASSLQGLAVEQFF
>TRBJ2-1|few|TRBV5-1|TRBD2|15
TGCGCCAGCAGCTTAGGCGGGAGTGGAAACAATGAGCAGTTCTTC
CASSLGGSGNNEQFF
>TRBJ2-3|many|TRBV5-1|.|17
TGCGCCAGCAGCTTGCCAAAGACAGGTAACCCCGCAGATACGCAGTATTTT
CASSLPKTGNPADTQYF
>TRBJ1-2|.|TRBV7-2|.|13
TGTGCCAGCAGCTCTCCACCGAACTATGGCTACACCTTC
CASSSPPNYGYTF
>TRBJ1-1|.|TRBV5-5|.|17
TGTGCCAGCAGCCCCGGACGGGGGAAGGAGGGGAGCACTGAAGCTTTCTTT
CASSPGRGKEGSTEAFF
>TRBJ1-1|.|TRBV6-2/TRBV6-3|.|12
TGTGCCGGCAGAACCCCACCGGCTGAAGCTTTCTTT
CAGRTPPAEAFF
>TRBJ2-2|many|TRBV3-1|.|14
TGTGCCAGCAGCCGCCGGGAGCCCCCCGGGGAGCTGTTTTTT
CASSRREPPGELFF
>TRBJ2-2|few|TRBV10-3|TRBD1|16
TGTGCCATCAGCTCTACCGGGACAGTGAACACCGGGGAGCTGTTTTTT
CAISSTGTVNTGELFF
>TRBJ1-5|.|TRBV7-9|TRBD1|14
TGTGCCAGCAGCTTAAAGGGGGCAGGACAGCCCCAGCATTTT
CASSLKGAGQPQHF
>TRBJ2-2|few|TRBV12-3/TRBV12-4|.|14
TGTGCCAGCAGTTTTACGGGAGTCTCCGGGGAGCTGTTTTTT
CASSFTGVSGELFF
>TRBJ1-4|.|TRBV5-6|.|13
TGTGCCGGCAGCCTACCAACTAATGAAAAACTGTTTTTT
CAGSLPTNEKLFF
>TRBJ1-3|.|TRBV20-1|.|16
TGCAGTGCTAGGGTGGCAGGGCAACGTAGTAGAAACACCATATATTTT
CSARVAGQRSRNTIYF
>TRBJ2-3|.|TRBV4-2|TRBD1|15
TGTGCCAGCAGCCAAGTAATGACAGGGGGCGATACGCAGTATTTT
CASSQVMTGGDTQYF
>TRBJ2-1|few|TRBV7-8|.|17
TGTGCCAGCAGCCCACGTTTTGGAGGGATCACTTACAATGAGCAGTTCTTC
CASSPRFGGITYNEQFF
>TRBJ2-5|many|TRBV6-1|TRBD1|15
TGTGCCAGCAGGGACAGGGGGCGCGTACAAGAGACCCAGTACTTC
CASRDRGRVQETQYF
>TRBJ1-5|many|TRBV12-3/TRBV12-4|.|16
TGTGCCAGCAGCCTCGGGACACGTTTTAGCAATCAGCCCCAGCATTTT
CASSLGTRFSNQPQHF
>TRBJ1-5|.|TRBV4-1|.|14
TGCGCCAGCAGCCAAGTACGGATTAATCAGCCCCAGCATTTT
CASSQVRINQPQHF
>TRBJ2-2|many|TRBV5-5|TRBD1|16
TGTGCCAGCAGCCGGACCGGGACAGCGAACACCGGGGAGCTGTTTTTT
CASSRTGTANTGELFF
>TRBJ2-1|few|TRBV6-5|TRBD2|16
TGTGCCAGCAGTTCATTAGCGGGAGGGCCTTTTCATGAGCAGTTCTTC
CASSSLAGGPFHEQFF
>TRBJ2-5|few|TRBV7-2|TRBD2|14
TGTGCCAGCAGCTCCTTAGCGGGAGAAGAGACCCAGTACTTC
CASSSLAGEETQYF